The clone carrying this TCR gamma chain was recorded a few times. A far more abundant clone sits one base away, making this likely a read error. The sample holds other DNA sequences that translate to the same CDR3. Gammadelta T cells were flow-sorted from PBMC into Vgamma9/Vdelta2+ and Vdelta2-negative populations for bulk analysis. This sample is part of a study of γδ T cells in repeated Plasmodium falciparum infection. The overall study: The natural-infection arm compared Malian children under seasonal malaria with matched Australian children. Donors had four controlled P. falciparum NF54 infections over approximately 600 days.

TCRdb re-processed the multiplex PCR reads using CATT. The profile shows about 5,000 gamma-chain clones, 3% to 3.5% of them singletons. The CDR3 is 14 amino acids. CDR1 is EGSNGY, CDR2 YDSYNSKV, per germline. This receptor was obtained from a pool of human donors (malaria-infected and uninfected, not separated). Sequencing was done on a sample of gamma-delta T cells from blood. The chain couples TRGV2 to TRGJ1 or TRGJ2. The CDR3, as DNA: TGTGCCACCTGGGACGGTTTTTATTATTACAAGAAACTCTTT. As protein: CATWDGFYYYKKLF.